A selection of T cell receptor beta chains follows, all from one sample in a study of cytomegalovirus exposure and HLA in healthy donors. The table came from immunoSEQ multiplex PCR; TCRdb's copy has only in-frame clones and leaves some out. This table holds 68,000 or so clones, about 80% found once. The specimen was PBMCs. The source of these receptors is a woman aged 25 to 39 in good health and CMV-seronegative. Both conserved end residues are part of each CDR3. The D gene is left open where the match is weak. Size tells how often a clone was seen (once, few, many) or the class of an expanded clone, and some rows leave it out.

D: TRBD1
J: TRBJ2-5
size: -
V: TRBV5-1
DNA: TGCGCCAGCAGCCCCGGGACAGGGCGAGAGACCCAGTACTTC
CDR3: CASSPGTGRETQYF

D: -
J: TRBJ1-1
size: -
V: TRBV7-2
DNA: TGTGCCAGCAGCGACCGTCGGACAGCGAACACTGAAGCTTTCTTT
CDR3: CASSDRRTANTEAFF

D: TRBD1
J: TRBJ2-5
size: few
V: TRBV11-2
DNA: TGTGCCAGCAGCTCCGGCCACAGGGGGAAGGGAGAGACCCAGTACTTC
CDR3: CASSSGHRGKGETQYF

D: -
J: TRBJ1-4
size: -
V: TRBV30
DNA: TGTGCCTGGAGTGCCCCAGGGGCAGCTAATGAAAAACTGTTTTTT
CDR3: CAWSAPGAANEKLFF

D: TRBD2
J: TRBJ2-7
size: once
V: TRBV4-1
DNA: TGCGCCAGCAGCCAAGAAGAAGACTTGGTAGTCCAGCTAGCGGGGACACCCTACGAGCAGTACTTC
CDR3: CASSQEEDLVVQLAGTPYEQYF

D: -
J: TRBJ2-7
size: -
V: TRBV5-1
DNA: TGCGCCAGCGAGCCAGGGGCTGGGGGAAAAATGTACGAGCAGTACTTC
CDR3: CASEPGAGGKMYEQYF

D: -
J: TRBJ1-1
size: -
V: TRBV6-5
DNA: TGTGCCAGCAATCTACAGGGTCCGAACACTGAAGCTTTCTTT
CDR3: CASNLQGPNTEAFF

D: TRBD1
J: TRBJ1-2
size: -
V: TRBV15
DNA: TGTGCCACCAGCAGAGAGGGACAGGGGTATGGCTACACCTTC
CDR3: CATSREGQGYGYTF

D: -
J: TRBJ1-2
size: -
V: TRBV11-2
DNA: TGTGCCAGCAGCTCTTACAGGGAACGTAACTATGGCTACACCTTC
CDR3: CASSSYRERNYGYTF

D: -
J: TRBJ2-3
size: -
V: TRBV15
DNA: TGTGCCACCAGCAGAGAGTTGAGGGCAGATACGCAGTATTTT
CDR3: CATSRELRADTQYF

D: TRBD2
J: TRBJ2-1
size: -
V: TRBV29-1
DNA: TGCAGCGTCCCGGAGGCGGGAGGGCGGAGGAATGAGCAGTTCTTC
CDR3: CSVPEAGGRRNEQFF

D: -
J: TRBJ2-1
size: -
V: TRBV6-1
DNA: TGTGCCAGCCAAGGGGTTTCGAGCTCCTACAATGAGCAGTTCTTC
CDR3: CASQGVSSSYNEQFF

D: TRBD2
J: TRBJ2-3
size: -
V: TRBV6-4
DNA: TGTGCCAGCAGTGACAAGGGACTACCTAGCACAGATACGCAGTATTTT
CDR3: CASSDKGLPSTDTQYF

D: -
J: TRBJ1-1
size: -
V: TRBV4-1
DNA: TGCGCCAGCAGCCAAGATAAGGGGGGGGACACTGAAGCTTTCTTT
CDR3: CASSQDKGGDTEAFF

D: TRBD2
J: TRBJ2-1
size: once
V: TRBV30
DNA: TGTGCCTGGAGTGGCGGGACTAGCGGGACGTCCTACAATGAGCAGTTCTTC
CDR3: CAWSGGTSGTSYNEQFF

D: -
J: TRBJ1-2
size: once
V: TRBV15
DNA: TGTGCCACCAGCAGAACCGACAGCTACTATGGCTACACCTTC
CDR3: CATSRTDSYYGYTF

D: TRBD2
J: TRBJ2-5
size: -
V: TRBV7-7
DNA: TGTGCTAGCAGCCCTGGGACTAGCGGACAAGAGACCCAGTACTTC
CDR3: CASSPGTSGQETQYF

D: TRBD1
J: TRBJ1-5
size: few
V: TRBV30
DNA: TGTGCCTGGAGTAGGGGACAGGGCCATCAGCCCCAGCATTTT
CDR3: CAWSRGQGHQPQHF

D: TRBD2
J: TRBJ2-5
size: -
V: TRBV4-1
DNA: TGCGCCAGCAGCCAGGGGGGACTAGCGGGGGGGGGCCAAGAGACCCAGTACTTC
CDR3: CASSQGGLAGGGQETQYF

D: TRBD1
J: TRBJ2-7
size: -
V: TRBV28
DNA: TGTGCCAGCAGTTCGGGACAGGGGTACGAGCAGTACTTC
CDR3: CASSSGQGYEQYF

D: -
J: TRBJ2-5
size: -
V: TRBV2
DNA: TGTGCCAGCCGAGGGAACCAAGAGACCCAGTACTTC
CDR3: CASRGNQETQYF

D: -
J: TRBJ2-7
size: few
V: TRBV30
DNA: TGTGCCTACCAGGCGGAGGCTTACGAGCAGTACTTC
CDR3: CAYQAEAYEQYF

D: -
J: TRBJ2-1
size: -
V: TRBV15
DNA: TGTGCCACCGGAGGTAGGGGGTCCTACAATGAGCAGTTCTTC
CDR3: CATGGRGSYNEQFF

D: TRBD1
J: TRBJ1-3
size: -
V: TRBV7-2
DNA: TGTGCCAGCAGCTTAGGGGGACAGGGGATCTCTGGAAACACCATATATTTT
CDR3: CASSLGGQGISGNTIYF

D: -
J: TRBJ2-1
size: -
V: TRBV7-2
DNA: TGCGCCAGCAGCTTAGTATCCAGGACAAATGAGCAGTTCTTC
CDR3: CASSLVSRTNEQFF

D: -
J: TRBJ1-1
size: -
V: TRBV4-1
DNA: TGCGCCAGCAGCCGGGCGGGAGTCGGGAACACTGAAGCTTTCTTT
CDR3: CASSRAGVGNTEAFF